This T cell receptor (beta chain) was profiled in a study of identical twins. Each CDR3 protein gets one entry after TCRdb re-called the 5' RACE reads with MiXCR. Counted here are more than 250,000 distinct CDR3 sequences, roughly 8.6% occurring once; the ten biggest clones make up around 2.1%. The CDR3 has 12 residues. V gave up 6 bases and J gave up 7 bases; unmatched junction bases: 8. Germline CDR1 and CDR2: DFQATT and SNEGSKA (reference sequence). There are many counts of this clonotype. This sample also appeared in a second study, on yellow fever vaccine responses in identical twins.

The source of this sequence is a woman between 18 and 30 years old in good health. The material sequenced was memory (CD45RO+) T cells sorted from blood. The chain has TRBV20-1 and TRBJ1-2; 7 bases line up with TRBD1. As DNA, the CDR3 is TGCAGTGCCAGAAAGACAGGGTTTGGCTACACCTTC. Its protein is CSARKTGFGYTF.